These 8 T cell receptor beta chains share one sample of origin, sequenced in a study of vaccination and CD4 T cells after COVID-19. Each CDR3 protein is one row after TCRdb ran MiXCR on the PCR reads. The sample includes about 18,000 distinct CDR3 sequences, 55% to 80% of them seen just once. Sequencing used CD4+ T cells from blood, obtained after SARS-CoV-2 vaccination. Receptor source: a human donor who had recovered from COVID-19.

The rearrangement links TRBV20-1 to TRBJ2-5; D call uncertain. This CDR3 is 10 amino acids long. V was cut by 1 base and J by 9 bases, with 6 bases left in between. The germline gives CDR1 DFQATT, CDR2 SNEGSKA (reference sequence). CDR3 protein: CSARGWSQYF. The CDR3 DNA reads TGCAGTGCTAGAGGGTGGTCCCAGTACTTC.

This sequence joins TRBV2 and TRBJ1-5; a possible D gene is TRBD1 (5 bases). This CDR3 spans 16 amino acids. Germline CDR1 reads SNHLY; CDR2 reads FYNNEI. Between the trimmed V and J ends, which lost 4 bases and 3 bases, there was a span of 16 bases. CDR3 region: CASSVLGALTNQPQHF. The CDR3 region has the DNA TGTGCCAGCAGTGTCCTCGGGGCCCTCACCAATCAGCCCCAGCATTTT.

This clonotype was detected only a few times. This chain uses TRBV28 with TRBJ1-6, with 8 bases matching TRBD1. Trimming removed 6 bases from V and 8 bases from J; junction bases left unmatched: 6. The CDR3 is made up of 14 amino acids. Germline V gene sequence: CDR1 MDHEN, CDR2 SYDVKM. CDR3 region: CASRSGQGYSPLHF. CDR3 bases: TGTGCCAGCAGGTCAGGACAGGGCTATTCACCCCTCCACTTT.

The rearrangement joins TRBV6-5 to TRBJ2-3; D gene unclear. V was shortened by 2 bases and J by 3 bases, with 9 bases between the two germline ends. This CDR3 contains 14 residues. The germline V gene encodes CDR1 MNHEY and CDR2 SVGAGI. The CDR3: CASSYASPTDTQYF. Written as DNA, the CDR3 is TGTGCCAGCAGTTACGCGTCCCCTACAGATACGCAGTATTTT.

The chain combines TRBV29-1 with TRBJ2-6; D call uncertain. In germline, CDR1 is SQVTM, CDR2 ANQGSEA. V was shortened by 5 bases and J by 1 base, with 9 bases between the two germline ends. This CDR3 has 14 residues. This chain's CDR3 is CSVRVPSGANVLTF. The CDR3 DNA follows: TGCAGCGTTCGAGTTCCATCTGGGGCCAACGTCCTGACTTTC.

The rearrangement joins TRBV28 to TRBJ2-3; either TRBD1 or TRBD2 may fit D (6 bases each). V shed 5 bases and J shed 6 bases, with 12 bases lying between them. Germline V gene data show CDR1 as MDHEN and CDR2 as SYDVKM. The CDR3 spans 13 residues. CDR3 residues: CASSPRGGDTQYF. CDR3 in DNA: TGTGCCAGCAGTCCCCGAGGGGGGGATACGCAGTATTTT.

This chain links TRBV7-6 with TRBJ2-3; possible D gene TRBD2, 5 bases. The CDR3 spans 13 residues. Trimming took 1 base from V and 6 from J, leaving 8 bases between them. Germline CDR1 SGHVS, CDR2 FNYEAQ. The CDR3 reads CASSLDSGDTQYF. CDR3 coding DNA: TGTGCCAGCAGCTTAGACAGCGGCGATACGCAGTATTTT.

This clonotype was picked up a small number of times. The V and J genes are TRBV20-1 and TRBJ1-1, with D tentatively TRBD1 (5 bases). V dropped 3 bases and J dropped 1 base, with 15 bases sitting between them. There are 15 residues in the CDR3. Germline V lookup: CDR1 DFQATT, CDR2 SNEGSKA (reference sequence). DNA of the CDR3: TGCAGTGCTAGCTCTCCCTTGACAGCGAACACTGAAGCTTTCTTT. Translating it yields CSASSPLTANTEAFF.